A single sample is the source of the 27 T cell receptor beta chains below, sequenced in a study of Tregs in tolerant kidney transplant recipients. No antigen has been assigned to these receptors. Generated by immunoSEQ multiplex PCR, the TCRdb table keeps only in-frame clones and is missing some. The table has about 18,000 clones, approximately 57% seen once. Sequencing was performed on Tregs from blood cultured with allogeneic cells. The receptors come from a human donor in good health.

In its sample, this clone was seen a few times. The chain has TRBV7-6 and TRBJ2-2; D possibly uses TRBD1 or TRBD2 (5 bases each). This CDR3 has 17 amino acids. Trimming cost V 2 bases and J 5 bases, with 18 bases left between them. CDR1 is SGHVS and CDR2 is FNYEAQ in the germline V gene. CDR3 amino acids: CASSLPQSGPQTGELFF. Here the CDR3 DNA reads TGTGCCAGCAGCTTACCACAATCGGGACCCCAGACCGGGGAGCTGTTTTTT.

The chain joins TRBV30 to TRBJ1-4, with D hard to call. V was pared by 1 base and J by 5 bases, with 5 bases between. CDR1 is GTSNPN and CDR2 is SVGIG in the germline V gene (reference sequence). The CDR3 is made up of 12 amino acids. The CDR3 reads CAWSGTNEKLFF. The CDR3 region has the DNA TGTGCCTGGAGTGGGACCAATGAAAAACTGTTTTTT. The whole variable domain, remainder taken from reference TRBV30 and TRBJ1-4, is SQTIHQWPATLVQPVGSPLSLECTVEGTSNPNLYWYRQAAGRGLQLLFYSVGIGQISSEVPQNLSASRPQDRQFILSSKKLLLSDSGFYLCAWSGTNEKLFFGSGTQLSVL.

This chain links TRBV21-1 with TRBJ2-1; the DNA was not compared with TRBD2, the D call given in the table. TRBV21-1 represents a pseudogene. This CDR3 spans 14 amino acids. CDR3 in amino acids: CASSRRDAGNEQFF. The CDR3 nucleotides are TGTGCCAGCTCGCGGCGGGACGCCGGGAATGAGCAGTTCTTC.

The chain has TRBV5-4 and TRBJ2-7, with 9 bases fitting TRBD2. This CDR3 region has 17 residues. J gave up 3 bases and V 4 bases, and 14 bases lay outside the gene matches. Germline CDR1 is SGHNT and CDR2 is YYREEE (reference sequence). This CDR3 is CASSQVISGRKFYEQYF. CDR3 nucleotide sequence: TGTGCCAGCAGCCAAGTCATAAGCGGGAGGAAGTTCTACGAGCAGTACTTC.

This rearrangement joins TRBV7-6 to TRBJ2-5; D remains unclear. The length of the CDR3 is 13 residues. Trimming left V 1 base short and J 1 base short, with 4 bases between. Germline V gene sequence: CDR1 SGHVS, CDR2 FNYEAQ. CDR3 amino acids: CASSLGPQETQYF. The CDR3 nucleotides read TGTGCCAGCAGCTTAGGGCCCCAAGAGACCCAGTACTTC.

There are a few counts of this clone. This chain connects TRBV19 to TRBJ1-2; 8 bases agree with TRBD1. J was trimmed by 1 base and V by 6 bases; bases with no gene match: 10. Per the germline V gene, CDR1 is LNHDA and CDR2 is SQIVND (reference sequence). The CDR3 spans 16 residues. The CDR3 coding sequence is TGTGCCAGTAGGAGGACAGGGACTTGGGATAACTATGGCTACACCTTC. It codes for CASRRTGTWDNYGYTF.

The CDR3 sequence is CASSLNTGDTEAFF. CDR3 coding DNA: TGTGCCAGCAGCTTAAACACAGGGGACACTGAAGCTTTCTTT. The chain carries TRBV7-9 and TRBJ1-1; TRBD1 aligns across 7 bases. Germline trimming cut 2 bases from V and 3 bases from J; bases unmatched to any gene: 3. CDR1 is SEHNR, CDR2 FQNEAQ, per germline (reference sequence). The CDR3 loop spans 14 amino acids.

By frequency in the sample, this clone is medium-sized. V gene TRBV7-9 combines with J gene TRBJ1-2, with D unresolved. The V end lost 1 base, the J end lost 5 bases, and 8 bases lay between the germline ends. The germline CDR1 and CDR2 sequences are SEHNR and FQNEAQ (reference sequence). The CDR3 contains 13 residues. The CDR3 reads CASSLELSYGYTF. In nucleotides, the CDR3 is TGTGCCAGCAGCTTAGAGCTTAGTTATGGCTACACCTTC.

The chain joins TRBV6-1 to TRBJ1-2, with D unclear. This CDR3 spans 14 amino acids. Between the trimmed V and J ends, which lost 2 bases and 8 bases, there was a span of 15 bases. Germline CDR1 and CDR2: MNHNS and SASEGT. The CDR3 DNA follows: TGTGCCAGCAGTGAAACCGGGCCTGCTAGAGGCTACACCTTC. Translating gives CASSETGPARGYTF.

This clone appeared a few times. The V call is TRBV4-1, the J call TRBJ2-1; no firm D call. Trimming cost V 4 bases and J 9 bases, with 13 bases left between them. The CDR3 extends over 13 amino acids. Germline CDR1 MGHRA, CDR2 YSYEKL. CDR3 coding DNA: TGCGCCAGCAGCCGCCGCCTAGAGAGTGAGCAGTTCTTC. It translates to CASSRRLESEQFF.

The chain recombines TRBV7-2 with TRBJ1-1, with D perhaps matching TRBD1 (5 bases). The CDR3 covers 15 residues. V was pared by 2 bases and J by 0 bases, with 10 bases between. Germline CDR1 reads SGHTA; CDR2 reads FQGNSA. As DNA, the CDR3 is TGTGCCAGCAGCTTAATCGGGGGAATGAACACTGAAGCTTTCTTT. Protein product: CASSLIGGMNTEAFF.

The CDR3 coding sequence is TGTGCCTGGAGTGCAGATCCGGACCCCCTTACAAATGAGCAGTTCTTC. It translates to CAWSADPDPLTNEQFF. V gene TRBV30 combines with J gene TRBJ2-1, with D uncertain. Deletions cut 1 base from V and 7 bases from J, with 20 bases between. The CDR3 consists of 16 residues. Germline CDR1 is GTSNPN and CDR2 is SVGIG (reference sequence).

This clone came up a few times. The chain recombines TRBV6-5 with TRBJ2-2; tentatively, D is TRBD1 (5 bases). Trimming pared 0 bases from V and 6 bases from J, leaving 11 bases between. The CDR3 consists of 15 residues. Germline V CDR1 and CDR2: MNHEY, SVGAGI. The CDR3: CASSYSSWGAGELFF. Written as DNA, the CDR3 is TGTGCCAGCAGTTACTCGTCGTGGGGCGCCGGGGAGCTGTTTTTT.

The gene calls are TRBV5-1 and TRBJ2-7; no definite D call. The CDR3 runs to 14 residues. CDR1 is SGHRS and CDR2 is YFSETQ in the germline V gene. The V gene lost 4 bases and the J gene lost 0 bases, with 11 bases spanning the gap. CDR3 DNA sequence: TGCGCCAGCAGCCTAGGACCGTCCTCCTACGAGCAGTACTTC. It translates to CASSLGPSSYEQYF.

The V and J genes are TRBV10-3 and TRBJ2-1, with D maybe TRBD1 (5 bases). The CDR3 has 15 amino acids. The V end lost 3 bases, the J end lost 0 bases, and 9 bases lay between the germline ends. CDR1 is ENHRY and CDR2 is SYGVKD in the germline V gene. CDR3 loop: CAISDGAFSYNEQFF. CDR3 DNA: TGTGCCATCAGTGATGGGGCTTTCTCCTACAATGAGCAGTTCTTC.

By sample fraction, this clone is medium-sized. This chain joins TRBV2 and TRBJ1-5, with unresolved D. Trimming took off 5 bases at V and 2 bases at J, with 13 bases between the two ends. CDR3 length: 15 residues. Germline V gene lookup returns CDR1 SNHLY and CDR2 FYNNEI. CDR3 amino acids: CASSTEQTRNQPQHF. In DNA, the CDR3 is TGTGCCAGCAGTACCGAACAGACCCGCAATCAGCCCCAGCATTTT.

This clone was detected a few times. CDR3 DNA: TGTGCCAGCAGTTACGGCGGGAGCGGTTACGAGCAGTACTTC. This codes for CASSYGGSGYEQYF. The rearrangement uses TRBV6-5 and TRBJ2-7; 7 bases agree with TRBD2. This CDR3 has 14 amino acids. V trimming: 2 bases; J trimming: 4 bases; junction bases outside the gene matches: 5. The germline CDR1 and CDR2 sequences are MNHEY and SVGAGI.

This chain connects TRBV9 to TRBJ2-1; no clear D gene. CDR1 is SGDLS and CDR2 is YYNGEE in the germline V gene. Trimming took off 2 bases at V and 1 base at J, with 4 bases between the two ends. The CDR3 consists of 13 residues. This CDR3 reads CASSVGSYNEQFF. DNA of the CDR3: TGTGCCAGCAGCGTGGGATCCTACAATGAGCAGTTCTTC.

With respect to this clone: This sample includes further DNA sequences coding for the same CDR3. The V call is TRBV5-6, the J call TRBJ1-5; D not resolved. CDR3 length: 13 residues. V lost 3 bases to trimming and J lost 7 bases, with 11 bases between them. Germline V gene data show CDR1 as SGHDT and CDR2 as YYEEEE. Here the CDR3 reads CASSSTGEQPQHF. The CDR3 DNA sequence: TGTGCCAGCAGCTCCACCGGCGAACAGCCCCAGCATTTT.

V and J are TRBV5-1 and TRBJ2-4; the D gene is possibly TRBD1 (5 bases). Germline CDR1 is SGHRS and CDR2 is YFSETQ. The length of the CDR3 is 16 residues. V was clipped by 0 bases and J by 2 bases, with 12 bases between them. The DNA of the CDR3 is TGCGCCAGCAGCTTGGCCCCAGGACAAACCAAAAACATTCAGTACTTC. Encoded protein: CASSLAPGQTKNIQYF.

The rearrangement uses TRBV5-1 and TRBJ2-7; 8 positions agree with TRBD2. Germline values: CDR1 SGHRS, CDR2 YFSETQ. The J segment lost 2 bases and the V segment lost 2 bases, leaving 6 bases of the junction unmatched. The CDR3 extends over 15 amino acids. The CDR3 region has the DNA TGCGCCAGCAGCTTTTTAGCGGGGAACCCCTACGAGCAGTACTTC. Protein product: CASSFLAGNPYEQYF.

CDR3 sequence (DNA): TGTGCCAGCCAGCCACCAGCGGACTCCTACAATGAGCAGTTCTTC. Its protein product is CASQPPADSYNEQFF. The rearrangement joins TRBV2 to TRBJ2-1; TRBD2 might be the D (5 bases). The germline V and J ends were trimmed by 8 bases and 0 bases, with 14 bases remaining between them. The CDR3 has 15 amino acids. In germline, CDR1 is SNHLY, CDR2 FYNNEI.

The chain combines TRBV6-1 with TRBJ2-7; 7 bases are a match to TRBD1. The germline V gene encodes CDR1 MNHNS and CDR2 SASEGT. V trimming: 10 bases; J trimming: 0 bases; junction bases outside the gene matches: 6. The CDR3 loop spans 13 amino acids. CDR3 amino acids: CATPGQYSYEQYF. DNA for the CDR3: TGTGCCACCCCGGGACAGTACTCCTACGAGCAGTACTTC.

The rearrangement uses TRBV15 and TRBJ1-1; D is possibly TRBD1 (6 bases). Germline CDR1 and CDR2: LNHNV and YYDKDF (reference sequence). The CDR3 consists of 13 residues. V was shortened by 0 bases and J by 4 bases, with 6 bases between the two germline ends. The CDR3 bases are TGTGCCACCAGCAGAGACAGGGGCACTGAAGCTTTCTTT. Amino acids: CATSRDRGTEAFF. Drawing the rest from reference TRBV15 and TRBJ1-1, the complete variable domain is DAMVIQNPRYQVTQFGKPVTLSCSQTLNHNVMYWYQQKSSQAPKLLFHYYDKDFNNEADTPDNFQSRRPNTSFCFLDIRSPGLGDTAMYLCATSRDRGTEAFFGQGTRLTVV.

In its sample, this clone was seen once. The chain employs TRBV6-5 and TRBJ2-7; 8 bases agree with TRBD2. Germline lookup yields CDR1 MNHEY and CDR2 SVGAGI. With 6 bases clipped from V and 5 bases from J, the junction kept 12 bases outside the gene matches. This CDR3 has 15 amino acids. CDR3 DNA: TGTGCCAGCAGCCGGTTGAGCGGGAGCCCCCACGAGCAGTACTTC. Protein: CASSRLSGSPHEQYF.

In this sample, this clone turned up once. CDR3 sequence (DNA): TGCGCCAGCAGCTTGGTGGGGGGTGACACTGAAGCTTTCTTT. Translated: CASSLVGGDTEAFF. The chain is built from TRBV5-1 and TRBJ1-1; D is possibly TRBD1 (5 bases). The CDR3 is 14 residues long. Germline loops: CDR1 SGHRS, CDR2 YFSETQ. V was pared by 0 bases and J by 3 bases, with 9 bases between.

This CDR3 reads CASSLAGGYGYTF. The DNA for the CDR3 is TGTGCCAGCAGCTTAGCCGGGGGCTATGGCTACACCTTC. The V call is TRBV11-2, the J call TRBJ1-2; a possible D gene is TRBD1 (5 bases). V was shortened by 1 base and J by 4 bases, with 7 bases between the two germline ends. Germline V CDR1 and CDR2: SGHAT, FQNNGV. The CDR3 runs 13 residues.